This TCR beta chain was documented in a study of preoperative IRX-2 immunotherapy in early breast cancer. V gave up 5 bases and J gave up 1 base, with 10 bases separating them. Germline CDR1 and CDR2: SGHRS and YFSETQ. This CDR3 has 14 residues. Treatment in this sample: preoperative locoregional IRX-2 cytokine immunotherapy. This phase Ib study tested locoregional IRX-2 cytokine immunotherapy given before surgery. The protocol was immunoSEQ multiplex PCR, while the TCRdb copy is restricted to in-frame clones and leaves out a portion. Altogether around 43,000 clones are present, approximately 75% being singletons, with the ten largest covering approximately 1%.

The input for sequencing was tumor tissue, taken after IRX-2 immunotherapy. The chain links TRBV5-1 to TRBJ1-3; D unresolved. The receptor comes from a human donor with breast cancer. The CDR3 loop reads CASRLQGSGNTIYF. CDR3 DNA sequence: TGCGCCAGCAGATTGCAAGGGTCTGGAAACACCATATATTTT.